A single sample gave rise to the 19 T cell receptor beta chains below, sequenced in a study of vaccination and CD4 T cells after COVID-19 (dated by TCRdb to between 2021 and 2024). Receptors were amplified or captured by PCR. For sequencing, an Illumina iSeq 100 was employed. At the Johns Hopkins FTIC core, DNA from the cultured CD4+ T cells underwent TCR sequencing with the Oncomine TCR Beta short-read assay. Through fastp at Q25 and MiXCR, TCRdb rebuilt clones from the public reads, retaining in-frame beta chains. Records with the same CDR3 protein are collapsed into one entry carrying the most frequent genes and DNA. Within this sample are approximately 20,000 distinct CDR3 sequences, with less than 80% of them counted one time only. 20% to 25% of the sample lies in the top ten. What this sample's treatment or condition label stands for: roughly 10-day PBMC culture with coronavirus spike peptide pools or control peptides (ViraFEST assay).

No antigen has been assigned to these receptors. The source was CD4+ T cells from blood, cultured in vitro, collected before SARS-CoV-2 vaccination. These receptors were taken from a human donor who received a COVID-19 vaccine.

This chain connects TRBV30 to TRBJ1-5, with 9 bases that match TRBD1. The V and J ends lost 0 bases and 1 base, in that order; junction bases with no gene match: 1. This CDR3 contains 15 residues. Germline CDR1 is GTSNPN and CDR2 is SVGIG (reference sequence). CDR3: CAWSVGQGSNQPQHF. Written as DNA, the CDR3 is TGTGCCTGGAGTGTCGGACAGGGGAGCAATCAGCCCCAGCATTTT.

The rearrangement uses TRBV20-1 and TRBJ2-5; TRBD1 matches 8 bases. The germline CDR1 and CDR2 sequences are DFQATT and SNEGSKA (reference sequence). The junction had 8 bases not matched to a gene; V was cut back by 6 bases and J by 5 bases. The CDR3 runs 13 residues. CDR3 residues: CSALRRDRETQYF. The CDR3 DNA is TGCAGTGCCCTTCGGAGGGACAGGGAGACCCAGTACTTC.

The chain joins TRBV7-8 to TRBJ2-7; D tentatively reads TRBD1 or TRBD2 (5 bases each). Germline V lookup: CDR1 SGHVS, CDR2 FQNEAQ. The V end lost 5 bases, the J end lost 2 bases, and 16 bases lay between the germline ends. The CDR3 consists of 15 residues. In DNA form, the CDR3 reads TGTGCCAGCAGCCAAAGCCGGGACGGCCCCTACGAGCAGTACTTC. Its translation is CASSQSRDGPYEQYF.

This clonotype was recorded only once. This chain joins TRBV6-5 and TRBJ2-5, with D tentatively TRBD1 or TRBD2 (5 bases each). CDR1 is MNHEY and CDR2 is SVGAGI in the germline V gene. The V and J ends lost 0 bases and 5 bases respectively, with 10 bases between them. The CDR3 loop spans 14 amino acids. The CDR3 spells CASSYSGEGETQYF. In DNA form, the CDR3 reads TGTGCCAGCAGTTACTCGGGGGAAGGCGAGACCCAGTACTTC.

CDR3 protein: CATSDRTGGAEKLFF. As DNA, the CDR3 is TGTGCCACCAGTGACAGGACAGGTGGGGCTGAAAAACTGTTTTTT. The rearrangement links TRBV24-1 to TRBJ1-4, with 7 bases identical to TRBD1. This CDR3 comprises 15 residues. With V trimmed by 4 bases and J by 7 bases, 8 bases remained unmatched. Germline V gives CDR1 KGHDR, CDR2 SFDVKD.

This clonotype was picked up a small number of times. V is TRBV19 and J is TRBJ1-4; 11 nucleotides match TRBD1. V was pared by 5 bases and J by 7 bases, with 6 bases of the junction left unmatched. Germline lookup yields CDR1 LNHDA and CDR2 SQIVND (reference sequence). CDR3 length: 15 amino acids. The CDR3 DNA reads as TGTGCCAGTAGTCAAGGACAGGGGGCGGGTGAAAAACTGTTTTTT. It codes for CASSQGQGAGEKLFF.

A few counts support this clonotype. The chain has TRBV19 and TRBJ2-2, with TRBD2 matching 12 bases. The CDR3 consists of 17 residues. Trimming removed 4 bases from V and 4 bases from J; junction bases left unmatched: 7. Germline V gives CDR1 LNHDA, CDR2 SQIVND (reference sequence). This CDR3 reads CASSSLAGGLITGELFF. The DNA of the CDR3 is TGTGCCAGTAGTAGCCTAGCGGGGGGGTTGATCACCGGGGAGCTGTTTTTT.

V and J are TRBV6-5 and TRBJ2-2; the match to TRBD2 covers 7 bases. Trimming at V came to 1 base and at J to 5 bases, leaving 4 bases not matched to a gene. The CDR3 is 15 amino acids. In germline, CDR1 is MNHEY, CDR2 SVGAGI. The CDR3 DNA follows: TGTGCCAGCAGTTACTATGAGCGGGGAACCGGGGAGCTGTTTTTT. This gives the protein CASSYYERGTGELFF.

The V call is TRBV6-1, the J call TRBJ2-5, with a possible D match to TRBD1 (5 bases). The germline V gene encodes CDR1 MNHNS and CDR2 SASEGT. The CDR3 has 14 amino acids. Trimming cost V 8 bases and J 0 bases, with 13 bases left between them. The chain's CDR3 is CASRAGSNQETQYF. In DNA form, the CDR3 reads TGTGCCAGCCGAGCAGGGTCGAACCAAGAGACCCAGTACTTC.

This clonotype was seen a few times. V is TRBV7-2 and J is TRBJ2-1; TRBD2 agrees at 7 bases. CDR1 and CDR2 (germline): SGHTA, FQGNSA. The CDR3 has 14 amino acids. Losses at the gene ends were 7 bases for V and 3 bases for J; bases not matched to a gene: 6. In nucleotides, the CDR3 is TGTGCCAGCACGCCCCGGGGGGTCTACAATGAGCAGTTCTTC. It translates to CASTPRGVYNEQFF.

This chain joins TRBV29-1 and TRBJ2-3, with D perhaps TRBD2 (6 bases). The CDR3 runs 12 residues. The germline gives CDR1 SQVTM, CDR2 ANQGSEA. The V gene lost 5 bases and the J gene lost 8 bases, with 14 bases spanning the gap. This CDR3 is CSVNHSGSTQYF. DNA of the CDR3: TGCAGCGTTAATCATAGCGGTAGTACGCAGTATTTT.

The sample holds one count of this clonotype. The chain uses TRBV2 and TRBJ1-6; D is uncertain. CDR1 and CDR2 from the germline V gene are SNHLY and FYNNEI. The CDR3 is made up of 13 amino acids. Trimming removed 1 base from V and 4 bases from J, with 2 bases in between. CDR3 sequence (DNA): TGTGCCAGCAGTGAAGTGTATAATTCACCCCTCCACTTT. Its protein is CASSEVYNSPLHF.

This clonotype was counted a few times. The chain is built from TRBV15 and TRBJ2-5; the D gene could be TRBD1 or TRBD2 (5 bases each). V was clipped by 2 bases and J by 1 base, with 17 bases between them. Germline lookup yields CDR1 LNHNV and CDR2 YYDKDF (reference sequence). The length of the CDR3 is 17 residues. CDR3 region: CATSRSIGTMGQETQYF. The DNA for the CDR3 is TGTGCCACCAGCAGATCCATCGGGACGATGGGCCAAGAGACCCAGTACTTC.

This CDR3 reads CASSLALTGGNQETQYF. CDR3 bases: TGTGCCAGCAGCTTGGCCTTAACAGGGGGAAATCAAGAGACCCAGTACTTC. The chain combines TRBV5-4 with TRBJ2-5; 8 bases align to TRBD1. The length of the CDR3 is 17 residues. From germline, CDR1 is SGHNT and CDR2 YYREEE (reference sequence). V was pared by 0 bases and J by 2 bases, with 9 bases of the junction left unmatched.

The chain employs TRBV20-1 and TRBJ1-3; tentative D call: TRBD1 (6 bases). Per the germline V gene, CDR1 is DFQATT and CDR2 is SNEGSKA (reference sequence). The length of the CDR3 is 12 residues. The V gene lost 1 base and the J gene lost 7 bases, with 8 bases spanning the gap. The CDR3 reads CSARGGGNTIYF. CDR3 coding DNA: TGCAGTGCTAGAGGAGGGGGGAACACCATATATTTT.

The chain recombines TRBV19 with TRBJ1-6; the match to TRBD1 covers 9 bases. The J segment lost 7 bases and the V segment lost 6 bases, leaving 4 bases of the junction unmatched. Per germline, CDR1 LNHDA and CDR2 SQIVND (reference sequence). This CDR3 has 14 residues. CDR3 nucleotides: TGTGCCAGTAGGGGGACAGGGTGGAATTCACCCCTCCACTTT. This sequence encodes CASRGTGWNSPLHF.

V usage is TRBV7-2 and J usage is TRBJ2-3; no clear D. Germline CDR1 is SGHTA and CDR2 is FQGNSA. V was pared by 0 bases and J by 6 bases, with 7 bases between. CDR3 length equals 13 residues. The CDR3 nucleotides are TGTGCCAGCAGCTTAGCGATTGGGGATACGCAGTATTTT. Translation gives CASSLAIGDTQYF.

J is TRBJ2-7 and V is TRBV30; 11 bases are shared with TRBD2. CDR1 is GTSNPN and CDR2 is SVGIG in the germline V gene (reference sequence). The length of the CDR3 is 14 residues. After removal of 0 bases from V and 6 bases from J, the junction contained 4 bases not matched to a gene. The CDR3 DNA reads as TGTGCCTGGAGTGTAACTAGCGGGGGATTCGAGCAGTACTTC. This sequence encodes CAWSVTSGGFEQYF.

V and J are TRBV10-3 and TRBJ2-3; 9 nucleotides align to TRBD1. The J segment lost 3 bases and the V segment lost 10 bases, leaving 11 bases of the junction unmatched. CDR3 length: 15 residues. Germline loops: CDR1 ENHRY, CDR2 SYGVKD. The CDR3: CATTTGQGLTDTQYF. The CDR3 DNA reads as TGTGCCACTACGACGGGACAGGGTTTGACAGATACGCAGTATTTT.